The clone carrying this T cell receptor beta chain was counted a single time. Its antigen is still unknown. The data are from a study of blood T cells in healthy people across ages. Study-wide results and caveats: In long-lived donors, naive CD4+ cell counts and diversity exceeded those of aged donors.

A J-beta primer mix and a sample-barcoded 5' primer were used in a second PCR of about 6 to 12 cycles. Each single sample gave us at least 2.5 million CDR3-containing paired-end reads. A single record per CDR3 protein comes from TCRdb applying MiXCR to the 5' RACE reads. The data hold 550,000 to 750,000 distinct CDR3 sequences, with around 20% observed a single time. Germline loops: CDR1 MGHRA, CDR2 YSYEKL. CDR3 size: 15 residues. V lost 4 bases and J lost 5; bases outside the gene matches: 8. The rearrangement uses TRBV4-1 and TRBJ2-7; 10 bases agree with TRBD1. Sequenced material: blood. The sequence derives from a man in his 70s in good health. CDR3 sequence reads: CASSPMGDRGHEQYF. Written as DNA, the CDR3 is TGCGCCAGCAGCCCCATGGGGGACAGGGGTCACGAGCAGTACTTC.